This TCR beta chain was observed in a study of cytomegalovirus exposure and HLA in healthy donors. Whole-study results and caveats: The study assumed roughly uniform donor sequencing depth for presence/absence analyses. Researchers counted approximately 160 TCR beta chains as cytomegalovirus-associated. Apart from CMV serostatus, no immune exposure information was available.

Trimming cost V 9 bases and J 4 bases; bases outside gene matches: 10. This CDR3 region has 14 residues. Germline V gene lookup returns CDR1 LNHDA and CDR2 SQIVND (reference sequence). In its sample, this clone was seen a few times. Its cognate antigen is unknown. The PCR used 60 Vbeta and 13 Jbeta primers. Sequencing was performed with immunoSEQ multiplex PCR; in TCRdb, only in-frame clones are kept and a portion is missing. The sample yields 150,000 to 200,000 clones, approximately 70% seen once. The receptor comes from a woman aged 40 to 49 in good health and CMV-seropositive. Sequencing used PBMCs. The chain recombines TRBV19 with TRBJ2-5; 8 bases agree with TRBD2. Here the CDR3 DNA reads TGTGCCAGCGCCGGGACTAGGGATCGAGAGACCCAGTACTTC. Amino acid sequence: CASAGTRDRETQYF.